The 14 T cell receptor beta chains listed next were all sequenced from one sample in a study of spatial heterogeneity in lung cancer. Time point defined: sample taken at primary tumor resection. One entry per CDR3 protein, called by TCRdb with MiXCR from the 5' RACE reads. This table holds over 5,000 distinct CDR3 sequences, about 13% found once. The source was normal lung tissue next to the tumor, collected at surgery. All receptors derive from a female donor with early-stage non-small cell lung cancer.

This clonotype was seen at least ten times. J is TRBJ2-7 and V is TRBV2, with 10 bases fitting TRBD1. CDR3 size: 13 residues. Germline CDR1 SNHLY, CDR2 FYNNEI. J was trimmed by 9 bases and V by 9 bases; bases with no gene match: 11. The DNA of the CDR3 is TGTGCCAGATCCCCCGGGACAGGGGTCGGGCAGTACTTC. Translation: CARSPGTGVGQYF.

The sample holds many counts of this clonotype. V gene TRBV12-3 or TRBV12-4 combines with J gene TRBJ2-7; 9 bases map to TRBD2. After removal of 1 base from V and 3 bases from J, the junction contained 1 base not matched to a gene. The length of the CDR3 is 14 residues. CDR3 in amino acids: CASSLGSGGYEQYV. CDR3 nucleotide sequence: TGTGCCAGCAGTTTAGGTAGCGGGGGCTACGAGCAGTACGTC.

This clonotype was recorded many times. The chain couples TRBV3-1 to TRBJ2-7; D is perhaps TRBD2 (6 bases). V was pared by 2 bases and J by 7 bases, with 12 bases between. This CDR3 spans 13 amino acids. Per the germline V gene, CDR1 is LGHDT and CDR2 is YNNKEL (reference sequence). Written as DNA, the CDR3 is TGTGCCAGCAGCCAAAGGAGGGACGGGGAGCAGTACGTC. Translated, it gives CASSQRRDGEQYV.

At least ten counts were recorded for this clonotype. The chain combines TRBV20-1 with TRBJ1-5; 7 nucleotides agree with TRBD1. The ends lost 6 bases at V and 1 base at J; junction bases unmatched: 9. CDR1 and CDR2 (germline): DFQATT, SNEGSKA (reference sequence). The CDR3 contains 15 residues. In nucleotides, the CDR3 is TGCAGTGCCGCAATCTCGACAGGGAGCAATCAGCCCCAGCATTTT. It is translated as CSAAISTGSNQPQHF.

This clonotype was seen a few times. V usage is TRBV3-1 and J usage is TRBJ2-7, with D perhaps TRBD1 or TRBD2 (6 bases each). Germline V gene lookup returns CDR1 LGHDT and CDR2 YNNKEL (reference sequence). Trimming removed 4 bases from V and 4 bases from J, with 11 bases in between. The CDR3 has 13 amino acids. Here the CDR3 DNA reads TGTGCCAGCAGCCCTACAGGGAGGTACGAGCAGTACTTC. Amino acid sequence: CASSPTGRYEQYF.

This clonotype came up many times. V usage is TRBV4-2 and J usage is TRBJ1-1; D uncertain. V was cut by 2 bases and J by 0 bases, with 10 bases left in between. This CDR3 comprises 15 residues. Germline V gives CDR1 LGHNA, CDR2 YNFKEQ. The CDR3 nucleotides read TGTGCCAGCAGCCAACCCTACCCTATGAACACTGAAGCTTTCTTT. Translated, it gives CASSQPYPMNTEAFF.

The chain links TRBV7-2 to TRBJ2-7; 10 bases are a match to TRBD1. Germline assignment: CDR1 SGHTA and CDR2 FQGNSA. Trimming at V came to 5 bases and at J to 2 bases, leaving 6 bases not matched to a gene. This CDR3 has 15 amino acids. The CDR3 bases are TGTGCCAGCAGCATTCCGGGACAGGGGCCCTACGAGCAGTACTTC. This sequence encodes CASSIPGQGPYEQYF.

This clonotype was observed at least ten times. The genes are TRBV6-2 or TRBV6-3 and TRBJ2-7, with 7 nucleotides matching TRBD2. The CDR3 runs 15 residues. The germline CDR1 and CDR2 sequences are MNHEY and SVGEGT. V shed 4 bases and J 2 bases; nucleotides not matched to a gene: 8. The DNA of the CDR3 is TGTGCCAGCAGTTCCCAGACGCGGGAGCCCTACGAGCAGTACTTC. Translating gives CASSSQTREPYEQYF.

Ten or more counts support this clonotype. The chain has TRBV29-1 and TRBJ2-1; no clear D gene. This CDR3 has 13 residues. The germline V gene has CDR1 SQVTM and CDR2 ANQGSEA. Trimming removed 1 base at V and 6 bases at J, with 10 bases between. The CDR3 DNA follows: TGCAGCGTTGAAGGTGCCGGGTCCAATGAGCAGTTCTTC. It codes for CSVEGAGSNEQFF.

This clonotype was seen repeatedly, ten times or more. CDR3 sequence reads: CSVGLVSGANVLTF. The CDR3 bases are TGCAGCGTTGGCCTGGTTTCTGGGGCCAACGTCCTGACTTTC. This rearrangement joins TRBV29-1 to TRBJ2-6; D uncertain. Trimming cost V 4 bases and J 1 base, with 8 bases left between them. The germline CDR1 and CDR2 sequences are SQVTM and ANQGSEA. This CDR3 is built from 14 residues.

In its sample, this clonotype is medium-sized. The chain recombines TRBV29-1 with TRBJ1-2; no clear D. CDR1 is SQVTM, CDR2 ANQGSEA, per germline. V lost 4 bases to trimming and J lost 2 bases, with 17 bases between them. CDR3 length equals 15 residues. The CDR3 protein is CSVVMTATTNYGYTF. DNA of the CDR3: TGCAGCGTTGTAATGACGGCAACGACAAACTATGGCTACACCTTC. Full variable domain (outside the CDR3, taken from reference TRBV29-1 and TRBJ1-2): SAVISQKPSRDICQRGTSLTIQCQVDSQVTMMFWYRQQPGQSLTLIATANQGSEATYESGFVIDKFPISRPNLTFSTLTVSNMSPEDSSIYLCSVVMTATTNYGYTFGSGTRLTVV.

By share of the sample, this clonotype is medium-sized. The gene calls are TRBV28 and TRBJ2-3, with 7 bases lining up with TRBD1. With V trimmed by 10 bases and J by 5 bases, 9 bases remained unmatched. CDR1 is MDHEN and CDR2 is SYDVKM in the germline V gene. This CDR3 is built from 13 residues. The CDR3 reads CAISGGTRDTQYF. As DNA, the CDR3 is TGTGCCATTTCAGGGGGTACACGAGATACGCAGTATTTT.

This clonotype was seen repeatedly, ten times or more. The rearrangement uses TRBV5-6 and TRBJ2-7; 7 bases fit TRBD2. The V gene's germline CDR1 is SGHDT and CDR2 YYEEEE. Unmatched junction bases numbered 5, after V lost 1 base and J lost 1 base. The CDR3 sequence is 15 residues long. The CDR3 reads CASSLRREVSYEQYF. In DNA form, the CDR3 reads TGTGCCAGCAGCTTGCGCCGGGAGGTATCCTACGAGCAGTACTTC.

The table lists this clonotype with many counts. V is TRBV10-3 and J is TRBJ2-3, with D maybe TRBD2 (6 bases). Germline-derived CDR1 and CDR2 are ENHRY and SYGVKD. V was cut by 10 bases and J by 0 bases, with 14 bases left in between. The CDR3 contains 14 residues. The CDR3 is CATTAGTSTDTQYF. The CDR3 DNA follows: TGTGCCACCACAGCGGGTACTAGCACAGATACGCAGTATTTT.